The 15 T cell receptor beta chains below come from one sample, sequenced in a study of Ad26.COV2.S vaccination and SARS-CoV-2 variants. Clones were read by immunoSEQ multiplex PCR, and TCRdb kept only the in-frame ones, dropping some. The repertoire holds about 240,000 clones, with approximately 88% as singletons. As to treatment: about 20 received Ad26.COV2.S at low or high dose, single or two shots; 5 received placebo; per-sample allocation not given. After the first vaccine or placebo injection, samples were drawn on day 63. The source was peripheral blood, collected in a trial of Ad26.COV2.S vaccine versus placebo. The source of these receptors is a person aged 18 to 65 who received the Ad26.COV2.S COVID-19 vaccine or a placebo.

The chain recombines TRBV7-2 with TRBJ1-1; weak D call: TRBD1 (5 bases). This CDR3 has 12 residues. Between the trimmed V and J ends, which lost 10 bases and 1 base, there was a span of 10 bases. Germline assignment: CDR1 SGHTA and CDR2 FQGNSA. The CDR3 DNA reads TGTGCCACCGGGGCGGGGAACACTGAAGCTTTCTTT. Its protein product is CATGAGNTEAFF.

The rearrangement links TRBV14 to TRBJ2-2; perhaps TRBD1 as D (6 bases). V dropped 6 bases and J dropped 7 bases, with 12 bases sitting between them. The CDR3 has 13 amino acids. CDR1 and CDR2 (germline): SGHDN, FVKESK. The CDR3 loop reads CASRDTGNGELFF. The CDR3 bases are TGTGCCAGCAGGGATACAGGGAACGGGGAGCTGTTTTTT.

The chain recombines TRBV4-3 with TRBJ1-6, with 9 bases matching TRBD1. CDR1 and CDR2 from the germline V gene are LGHNA and YSLEER. This CDR3 has 15 amino acids. J gave up 12 bases and V 2 bases, and 8 bases lay outside the gene matches. The CDR3 DNA is TGCGCCAGCAGCCAAACGGACAGGGGAGGGTTACCCCTCCACTTT. Its translation: CASSQTDRGGLPLHF.

This clone was detected once. The chain links TRBV4-3 to TRBJ2-3; perhaps D is TRBD1 or TRBD2 (5 bases each). The CDR3 runs 16 residues. Germline V gene lookup returns CDR1 LGHNA and CDR2 YSLEER. Trimming took 4 bases from V and 0 from J, leaving 14 bases between them. The CDR3 loop reads CASSPTGTGSTDTQYF. As DNA, the CDR3 is TGCGCCAGCAGCCCAACCGGGACGGGGAGCACAGATACGCAGTATTTT.

The chain is built from TRBV24-1 and TRBJ2-7; 9 bases align to TRBD2. Germline V gives CDR1 KGHDR, CDR2 SFDVKD. The CDR3 has 14 residues. The J segment lost 5 bases and the V segment lost 3 bases, leaving 4 bases of the junction unmatched. The DNA of the CDR3 is TGTGCCACCAGTGATCCCGGGACTAGCCACGAGCAGTACTTC. Amino acids: CATSDPGTSHEQYF.

The rearrangement links TRBV19 to TRBJ1-2; 7 bases agree with TRBD1. Germline CDR1 reads LNHDA; CDR2 reads SQIVND (reference sequence). The trim removed 5 bases at V and 4 bases at J, leaving 10 bases unmatched. CDR3 size: 15 residues. CDR3 in DNA: TGTGCCAGTAGTGACTGGGACAGCGTCGTCTATGGCTACACCTTC. It yields the protein CASSDWDSVVYGYTF.

The rearrangement uses TRBV12-3 or TRBV12-4 and TRBJ1-5; 8 bases match TRBD1. V was pared by 6 bases and J by 9 bases, with 7 bases of the junction left unmatched. CDR3 length equals 13 residues. The CDR3 bases are TGTGCCAGCAGCCCTCCAGGGGGCCGGCCCCAGCATTTT. Protein sequence: CASSPPGGRPQHF.

V gene TRBV18 combines with J gene TRBJ1-3, with D unclear. Trimming stripped 0 bases from V and 2 bases from J, with 8 bases between. The germline V gene encodes CDR1 KGHSH and CDR2 LQKENI. The CDR3 totals 15 residues. DNA of the CDR3: TGTGCCAGCTCACCACCGACTGGGACTGGAAACACCATATATTTT. Protein product: CASSPPTGTGNTIYF.

This clone was seen more than once but under ten times. This chain connects TRBV3-1 (or the pseudogene TRBV3-2) to TRBJ2-3; the match to TRBD2 covers 10 bases. Trimming took 3 bases from V and 1 from J; bases not matched to a gene: 4. There are 16 residues in the CDR3. Germline lookup yields CDR1 LGHDT and CDR2 YNNKEL (reference sequence). As DNA, the CDR3 is TGTGCCAGCAGCCACGACAGCGGGAGGGGCACAGATACGCAGTATTTT. It is translated as CASSHDSGRGTDTQYF.

The chain links TRBV7-6 to TRBJ2-1, with TRBD2 identical over 7 bases. Germline lookup yields CDR1 SGHVS and CDR2 FNYEAQ. Trimming at V came to 5 bases and at J to 5 bases, leaving 12 bases not matched to a gene. This CDR3 has 16 amino acids. The CDR3 DNA follows: TGTGCCAGCAGCCCCTTGGTTAGCGGGTGGGACAATGAGCAGTTCTTC. Amino acids: CASSPLVSGWDNEQFF.

About this clone itself: Different DNA sequences within this sample yield the same CDR3. The chain recombines TRBV18 with TRBJ2-6; D unresolved. Trimming stripped 1 base from V and 0 bases from J, with 4 bases between. The germline V gene has CDR1 KGHSH and CDR2 LQKENI. This CDR3 has 15 residues. This CDR3 reads CASSPQGSGANVLTF. The CDR3 nucleotides are TGTGCCAGCTCACCACAGGGCTCTGGGGCCAACGTCCTGACTTTC.

CDR3 sequence (DNA): TGCGCCAGCAGCGTCGGTTTTGGACTAGCGGGAGAGGGGATAGGGAGGCATGAGCAGTTCTTC. It codes for CASSVGFGLAGEGIGRHEQFF. The V and J genes are TRBV5-1 and TRBJ2-1; TRBD2 matches at 13 bases. After removal of 4 bases from V and 8 bases from J, the junction contained 24 bases not matched to a gene. This CDR3 has 21 amino acids. Looked up from germline, CDR1 is SGHRS and CDR2 is YFSETQ. Supplemented by reference TRBV5-1 and TRBJ2-1, the full variable domain reads KAGVTQTPRYLIKTRGQQVTLSCSPISGHRSVSWYQQTPGQGLQFLFEYFSETQRNKGNFPGRFSGRQFSNSRSEMNVSTLELGDSALYLCASSVGFGLAGEGIGRHEQFFGPGTRLTVL.

The V gene is TRBV28, the J gene TRBJ2-4; TRBD1 is a possible D gene (7 bases). The CDR3 covers 16 residues. V lost 4 bases and J lost 1, with 14 bases in between. Germline CDR1 and CDR2: MDHEN and SYDVKM. The CDR3 region is CASSWQQGRAKNIQYF. DNA for the CDR3: TGTGCCAGCAGTTGGCAACAGGGGAGGGCCAAAAACATTCAGTACTTC.

The genes are TRBV27 and TRBJ2-3, with 7 bases fitting TRBD2. With V trimmed by 5 bases and J by 0 bases, 2 bases remained unmatched. Germline V gives CDR1 MNHEY, CDR2 SMNVEV (reference sequence). The CDR3 is made up of 14 amino acids. DNA for the CDR3: TGTGCCAGCAGTCTTAGCGGGAGCACAGATACGCAGTATTTT. It translates to CASSLSGSTDTQYF.

A single count supports this clone. The chain employs TRBV3-1 (or the pseudogene TRBV3-2) and TRBJ2-2, with a tentative D call TRBD1 (7 bases). The CDR3 extends over 16 amino acids. Trimming took off 1 base at V and 5 bases at J, with 14 bases between the two ends. Germline values: CDR1 LGHDT, CDR2 YNNKEL (reference sequence). The CDR3 is CASSQVRGARTGELFF. CDR3 sequence (DNA): TGTGCCAGCAGCCAAGTCAGGGGGGCCAGGACCGGGGAGCTGTTTTTT.